This T cell receptor beta chain is from a study of spatial heterogeneity in lung cancer. For the study at large: Alpha-chain sequences were consistently detected less often than beta-chain sequences.

Study-level findings and limits: Circulating ubiquitous expanded tumor TCRs were observed more frequently at resection than at follow-up.

This CDR3 has 13 amino acids. V lost 11 bases and J 0 bases, leaving 8 bases between the germline ends. From germline, CDR1 is SEHNR and CDR2 FQNEAQ (reference sequence). This clonotype was observed many times. The antigen is unknown. The time point is: sample taken at primary tumor resection. Each molecule of TCR cDNA was tagged with one unique molecular identifier. TCRdb called the 5' RACE reads again in MiXCR, with one record for every CDR3 protein. This table has some 78,000 distinct CDR3 sequences, approximately 8.1% appearing once. The source material was PBMCs, sampled at surgery. The V call is TRBV7-9, the J call TRBJ2-6; no reliable D call. This receptor was obtained from a male donor with early-stage non-small cell lung cancer. CDR3 amino acids: CACPTSGANVLTF. The CDR3 DNA reads as TGTGCCTGCCCAACCTCTGGGGCCAACGTCCTGACTTTC.